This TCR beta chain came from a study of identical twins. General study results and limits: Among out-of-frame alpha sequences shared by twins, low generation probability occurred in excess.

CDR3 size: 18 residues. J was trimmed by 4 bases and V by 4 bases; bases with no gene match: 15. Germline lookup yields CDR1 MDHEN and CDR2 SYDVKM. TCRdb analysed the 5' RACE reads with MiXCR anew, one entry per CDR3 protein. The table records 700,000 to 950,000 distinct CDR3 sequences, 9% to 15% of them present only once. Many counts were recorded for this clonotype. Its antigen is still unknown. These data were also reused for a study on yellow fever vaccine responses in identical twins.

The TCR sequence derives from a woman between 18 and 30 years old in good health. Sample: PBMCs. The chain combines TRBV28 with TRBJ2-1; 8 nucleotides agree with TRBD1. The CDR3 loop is CASSSPGTGPANYNEQFF. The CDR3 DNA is TGTGCCAGCAGTTCTCCCGGGACAGGTCCGGCGAATTACAATGAGCAGTTCTTC.